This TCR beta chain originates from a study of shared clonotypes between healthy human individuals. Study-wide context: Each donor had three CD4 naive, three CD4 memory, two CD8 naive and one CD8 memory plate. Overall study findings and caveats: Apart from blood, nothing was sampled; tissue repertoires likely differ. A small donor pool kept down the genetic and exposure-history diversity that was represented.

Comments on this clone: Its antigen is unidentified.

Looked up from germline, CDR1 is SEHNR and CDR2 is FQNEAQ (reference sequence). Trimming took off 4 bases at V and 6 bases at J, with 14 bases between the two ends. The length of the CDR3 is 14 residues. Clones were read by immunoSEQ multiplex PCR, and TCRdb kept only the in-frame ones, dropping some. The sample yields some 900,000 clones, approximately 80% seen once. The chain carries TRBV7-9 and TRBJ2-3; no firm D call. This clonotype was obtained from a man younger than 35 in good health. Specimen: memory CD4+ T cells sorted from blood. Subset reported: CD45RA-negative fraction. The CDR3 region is CASSSWQSRDTQYF. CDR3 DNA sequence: TGTGCCAGCAGCTCGTGGCAATCTAGGGATACGCAGTATTTT.